This T cell receptor beta chain emerged from a study of blood T cell repertoires in COVID-19. This CDR3 is built from 16 residues. Germline CDR1 reads SGHTA; CDR2 reads FQGNSA. J was trimmed by 5 bases and V by 4 bases; bases with no gene match: 7. The table came from immunoSEQ multiplex PCR; TCRdb's copy has only in-frame clones and leaves some out. Seen here are 200,000 to 250,000 clones, approximately 80% observed once, and the top ten hold about 1.3%. This clone has a handful of counts. The specimen was PBMCs or T cells enriched from blood (not recorded which). This receptor was taken from a woman aged 40-49 years with acute COVID-19. The rearrangement uses TRBV7-2 and TRBJ2-5; 13 bases are a match to TRBD2. DNA of the CDR3: TGTGCCAGCAGCTCGAAACTAGCGGGGGGGCGTGAGACCCAGTACTTC. This codes for CASSSKLAGGRETQYF.